This is a list of T cell receptor beta chains from one sample in a study of cytomegalovirus exposure and HLA in healthy donors. TCRdb's copy holds only in-frame clones and misses some; the assay was immunoSEQ multiplex PCR. The data show over 100,000 clones, with around 77% seen just once and approximately 4.2% held by the top ten. The sequenced sample was PBMCs. Source of these receptors: a male donor in good health and CMV-seropositive. CDR3s include the opening cysteine and the closing phenylalanine or tryptophan.

V	J	CDR3
TRBV10-3	TRBJ2-7	CAIDPWTGSYEQYF
TRBV4-2	TRBJ2-7	CASSQVSGNYEQYF
TRBV11-1	TRBJ1-1	CASSLRPRQGTGTEAFF
TRBV6-6	TRBJ2-2	CASSYFHPQTGELFF
TRBV4-1	TRBJ2-2	CASSLLAGPPNTGELFF
TRBV4-1	TRBJ1-2	CASSQDPTGGYGYTF
TRBV12-5	TRBJ2-3	CASAGRNVGDTQYF
TRBV30	TRBJ1-2	CAWSVRGAIGYTF
TRBV25-1	TRBJ2-1	CASSDLTGQSSYNEQFF
TRBV7-8	TRBJ1-1	CASSLGGDTEAFF
TRBV2	TRBJ1-1	CASRLDRGGPEAFF
TRBV6-1	TRBJ2-3	CASSGQRTDTQYF
TRBV5-5	TRBJ2-7	CASSLGQGSYEQYF
TRBV9	TRBJ1-1	CASSPMGGYTEAFF
TRBV11-2	TRBJ1-1	CASSSDRHTEAFF
TRBV5-4	TRBJ2-1	CASSSATSGGAYEQFF
TRBV6-5	TRBJ1-5	CASSVGEGNQPQHF
TRBV27	TRBJ2-1	CASRLRQGMSDNEQFF
TRBV29-1	TRBJ1-2	CSVEGQGQVYGYTF
TRBV9	-	CASSVGDSQFSSYEQYF
TRBV28	TRBJ1-1	CASTFGNTEAFF
TRBV5-1	TRBJ2-2	CASSITLAGDGAGELFF
TRBV2	TRBJ1-2	CASQDSYGYTF
TRBV27	TRBJ2-3	CASRSIGTGDTDTQYF
TRBV6-1	TRBJ1-3	CASSELGQGTGNTIYF
TRBV7-9	TRBJ1-5	CASSFVDRGSDQPQHF
TRBV2	TRBJ1-1	CASRHASSRVPNTEAFF
TRBV30	TRBJ1-5	CAWSPGPRGNQPQHF
TRBV5-1	TRBJ1-6	CASSSSGEAYNSPLHF
TRBV5-6	TRBJ1-5	CASSFQTGDNQPQHF
TRBV7-7	TRBJ1-1	CASSLGQGTEAFF
TRBV6-6	TRBJ1-4	CASRAREGEKLFF
TRBV5-1	TRBJ1-1	CASRGGQLNTEAFF
TRBV18	TRBJ2-3	CASSPGQISTDTQYF
TRBV10-3	TRBJ1-2	CAISEVPRGYTF
TRBV28	TRBJ1-3	CASSLAGKGNTIYF
TRBV6-1	TRBJ2-2	CASSDVAPRGGELFF
TRBV28	TRBJ1-2	CASSGGKLDTIYGYTF
TRBV28	TRBJ1-2	CASSGQGLDYTF
TRBV7-2	TRBJ1-2	CASSLGGPYGYTF
TRBV6-1	TRBJ1-1	CASSKATGNTEAFF
TRBV28	TRBJ2-7	CASSLGQNYEQYF